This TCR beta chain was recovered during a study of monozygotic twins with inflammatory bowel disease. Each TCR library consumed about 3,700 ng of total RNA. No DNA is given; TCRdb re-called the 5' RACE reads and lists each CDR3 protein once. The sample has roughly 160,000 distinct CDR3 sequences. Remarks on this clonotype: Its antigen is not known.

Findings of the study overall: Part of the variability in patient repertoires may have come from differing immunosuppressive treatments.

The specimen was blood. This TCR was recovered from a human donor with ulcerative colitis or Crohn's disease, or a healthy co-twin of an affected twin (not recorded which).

CDR3 protein: CATSRDRGENTEAFF. The chain is built from TRBV15 and TRBJ1-1; TCRdb's assignment of TRBD1 cannot be checked, as there is no DNA. Germline V gives CDR1 LNHNV, CDR2 YYDKDF (reference sequence). This CDR3 comprises 15 residues.